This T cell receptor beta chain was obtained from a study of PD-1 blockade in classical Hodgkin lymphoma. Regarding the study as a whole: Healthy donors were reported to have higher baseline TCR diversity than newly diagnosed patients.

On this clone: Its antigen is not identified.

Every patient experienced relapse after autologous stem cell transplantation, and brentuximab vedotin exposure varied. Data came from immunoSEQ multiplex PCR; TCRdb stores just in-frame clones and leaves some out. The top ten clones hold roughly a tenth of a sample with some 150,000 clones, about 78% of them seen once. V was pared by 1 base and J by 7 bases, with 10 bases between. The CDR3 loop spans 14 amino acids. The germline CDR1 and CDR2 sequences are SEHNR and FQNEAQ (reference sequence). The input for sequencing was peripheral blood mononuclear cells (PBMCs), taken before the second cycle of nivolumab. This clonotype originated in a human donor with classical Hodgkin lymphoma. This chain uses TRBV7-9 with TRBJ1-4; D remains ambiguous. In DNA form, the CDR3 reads TGTGCCAGCAGCTTAGTGGGATCCGGTGAAAAACTGTTTTTT. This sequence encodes CASSLVGSGEKLFF.